This T cell receptor (beta chain) was sequenced for a study of graft-versus-host responses after intestinal transplantation. Study details: Recipients got multivisceral, liver-intestinal, or isolated intestinal transplants. For approximately three years after anti-thymocyte globulin induction, all recipients took tacrolimus and steroids.

About this clone itself: Antigen unknown.

Overall study results and limits: Early declines in HvG clones that occurred post-transplant were associated with peak circulating GvH clone levels.

Germline CDR1 MGHRA, CDR2 YSYEKL. With 3 bases removed from V and 5 bases from J, the gap between germline ends came to 19 bases. The CDR3 sequence is 16 residues long. Measured with immunoSEQ multiplex PCR; TCRdb has only the in-frame clones, and not every one. This sample yields 70,000 or so clones, of which roughly 84% are seen a single time; roughly 0.4% belongs to the top ten. The rearrangement joins TRBV4-1 to TRBJ1-2; weak D call: TRBD1 (6 bases). The input for sequencing was unstimulated CD4+ T cells sorted from spleen or lymph node cells, taken before transplant. The source of this sequence is a human donor who was the organ donor for an intestinal transplant. The chain's CDR3 is CASSQNPMSGAYGYTF. In DNA, the CDR3 is TGCGCCAGCAGCCAGAACCCAATGTCAGGGGCATATGGCTACACCTTC.